A single sample gave rise to the 14 T cell receptor beta chains below, sequenced in a study of T cells after yellow fever vaccination. TCRdb used MiXCR to reprocess the 5' RACE reads, holding one entry per CDR3 protein. Of some 560,000 distinct CDR3 sequences listed, less than 20% are singletons. Sample: PBMCs, taken less than 6 days after the first yellow fever vaccination. These TCRs come from a man aged 18 to 30 who received the YFV17D yellow fever vaccine.

This clonotype was counted only a few times. This rearrangement joins TRBV6-2 or TRBV6-3 to TRBJ2-3, with D perhaps being TRBD1 or TRBD2 (5 bases each). V was shortened by 10 bases and J by 4 bases, with 18 bases between the two germline ends. Germline V lookup: CDR1 MNHEY, CDR2 SVGEGT. The CDR3 is 14 amino acids. The CDR3 spells CAIDNGGSPDTQYF. The CDR3 nucleotides are TGTGCCATCGACAATGGGGGATCGCCAGATACGCAGTATTTT.

This clonotype was detected only a few times. The chain joins TRBV5-1 to TRBJ2-2; D gene uncertain. V was pared by 4 bases and J by 5 bases, with 9 bases between. This CDR3 is built from 13 residues. CDR1 is SGHRS and CDR2 is YFSETQ in the germline V gene. DNA for the CDR3: TGCGCCAGCAGCCGACACGAGACCGGGGAGCTGTTTTTT. As protein: CASSRHETGELFF.

This chain uses TRBV5-5 with TRBJ1-6; the D gene is possibly TRBD1 (6 bases). With 4 bases removed from V and 3 bases from J, the gap between germline ends came to 14 bases. Germline loops: CDR1 SGHKS, CDR2 YYEKEE (reference sequence). The CDR3 totals 16 residues. The CDR3 region is CASSPPWDNYNSPLHF. In DNA, the CDR3 is TGTGCCAGCAGCCCCCCTTGGGACAACTATAATTCACCCCTCCACTTT.

V is TRBV21-1 and J is TRBJ2-7; the table gives TRBD1 as D, unverified against the DNA. TRBV21-1 is noted as a pseudogene. The CDR3 runs 15 residues. In DNA form, the CDR3 reads TGTGCCAGCAGCCACTCGGGGCCTGAGGACTGCGAGCAGTACTTC. Translated, it gives CASSHSGPEDCEQYF.

This clonotype was detected a few times. This chain connects TRBV9 to TRBJ1-4, with 7 bases aligning to TRBD1. CDR1 and CDR2 (germline): SGDLS, YYNGEE. V shed 6 bases, J shed 7 bases, and the junction held 12 bases outside the gene matches. This CDR3 is 15 amino acids long. The CDR3 DNA reads as TGTGCCAGCACCCGATCAGGGGGGTCGAGTGAAAAACTGTTTTTT. It is translated as CASTRSGGSSEKLFF.

There are a few counts of this clonotype. One end of the junction varies from germline; a read error may be responsible. The rearrangement uses TRBV11-2 and TRBJ2-5; D gene ambiguous. Germline assignment: CDR1 SGHAT and CDR2 FQNNGV. This CDR3 has 13 residues. The CDR3 DNA follows: TGTGCCAGCACCTTAATTCTTCAAGAGACCCAGTACTTC. Translation: CASTLILQETQYF.

J is TRBJ1-2 and V is TRBV13, with 7 bases fitting TRBD1. This CDR3 contains 16 residues. V lost 5 bases, J lost 3 bases, and 12 bases stayed unmatched. Germline CDR1 reads PRHDT; CDR2 reads FYEKMQ (reference sequence). The CDR3 nucleotides are TGTGCCAGCAGCATTCCGGGACAGAGGATTGACTATGGCTACACCTTC. This codes for CASSIPGQRIDYGYTF.

This rearrangement joins TRBV9 to TRBJ2-7; the D is unclear. Trimming left V 3 bases short and J 7 bases short, with 17 bases between. The CDR3 loop spans 14 amino acids. Germline V gene data show CDR1 as SGDLS and CDR2 as YYNGEE. CDR3 in DNA: TGTGCCAGCAGCGCAACCCTATGGAATGGTGAGCAGTACTTC. It yields the protein CASSATLWNGEQYF. The full variable domain, rest sourced from reference TRBV9 and TRBJ2-7, is DSGVTQTPKHLITATGQRVTLRCSPRSGDLSVYWYQQSLDQGLQFLIQYYNGEERAKGNILERFSAQQFPDLHSELNLSSLELGDSALYFCASSATLWNGEQYFGPGTRLTVT.

This rearrangement joins TRBV18 to TRBJ1-1; a possible D gene is TRBD1 (6 bases). Germline CDR1 KGHSH, CDR2 LQKENI. V was cut by 10 bases and J by 0 bases, with 12 bases left in between. The CDR3 contains 13 residues. In nucleotides, the CDR3 is TGTGCCACCCTAAAGGGGGTGAACACTGAAGCTTTCTTT. Its translation is CATLKGVNTEAFF.

This chain uses TRBV15 with TRBJ1-1, with D possibly being TRBD1 (5 bases). The CDR3 totals 17 residues. Per the germline V gene, CDR1 is LNHNV and CDR2 is YYDKDF (reference sequence). Trimming took 6 bases from V and 0 from J, leaving 20 bases between them. CDR3 loop: CATSWGRGASMNTEAFF. The CDR3 DNA sequence: TGTGCCACCAGTTGGGGTCGGGGCGCCTCGATGAACACTGAAGCTTTCTTT.

This clonotype has only a few counts. This sequence joins TRBV5-1 and TRBJ1-1, with D unresolved. Trimming shortened V by 10 bases and J by 8 bases, and 24 bases separated the two germline ends. The CDR3 length is 14 residues. Germline V gives CDR1 SGHRS, CDR2 YFSETQ. CDR3 bases: TGCGCCTCCCGGTCCTGGGTAAACATTCCGGAAGCTTTCTTT. Translating it yields CASRSWVNIPEAFF.

This clonotype has a handful of counts. The CDR3, as DNA: TGCAGCGTCGAGCTCGACAGGGGGCCGTACGAGCAGTACTTC. It codes for CSVELDRGPYEQYF. This chain joins TRBV29-1 and TRBJ2-7, with 10 nucleotides matching TRBD1. The CDR3 consists of 14 residues. V was pared by 6 bases and J by 4 bases, with 9 bases of the junction left unmatched. Germline CDR1 SQVTM, CDR2 ANQGSEA.

In its sample, this clonotype was seen many times. The rearrangement uses TRBV4-2 and TRBJ1-2, with a tentative D call TRBD1 (6 bases). CDR3 length equals 14 residues. The V gene's germline CDR1 is LGHNA and CDR2 YNFKEQ. V lost 0 bases and J lost 4, with 9 bases in between. CDR3 sequence reads: CASSQEGGGYGYTF. Here the CDR3 DNA reads TGTGCCAGCAGCCAAGAGGGGGGCGGCTATGGCTACACCTTC.

The chain carries TRBV12-3 or TRBV12-4 and TRBJ2-2; 9 bases align to TRBD1. Trimming at V came to 5 bases and at J to 1 base, leaving 5 bases not matched to a gene. The CDR3 is 16 amino acids. CDR3 DNA sequence: TGTGCCAGCAGTCCACAGGGGGCTTTGAACACCGGGGAGCTGTTTTTT. Translation: CASSPQGALNTGELFF.